What follows describes a single T cell receptor (beta chain). Its antigen is not identified. The entry originates in a study of CD8 T cells in ankylosing spondylitis. Study-level points and caveats: Certain motif variants had earlier appeared in reactive arthritis synovial fluid and blood. The study identified a TCR beta motif of eight highly homologous variants that appeared characteristic of ankylosing spondylitis blood. Reportedly, matched ankylosing spondylitis synovial fluid was significantly enriched for disease-linked clones. Clones linked with disease were CD8+ and fairly uncommon in the peripheral blood.

As the method for making TCR beta libraries, quantitative 5'-RACE with molecular barcodes was used. TCRdb recomputed calls from the 5' RACE reads with MiXCR, one row per CDR3 protein. The repertoire holds roughly 220,000 distinct CDR3 sequences, with about 17% as singletons. Germline loops: CDR1 SGHAT, CDR2 FQNNGV. Trimming took 5 bases from V and 3 from J, leaving 8 bases between them. This CDR3 comprises 12 residues. The TCR comes from a male donor with ankylosing spondylitis. The sequenced material came from blood, either unsorted or a sorted T cell fraction (not recorded which). The chain links TRBV11-2 to TRBJ2-7, with D hard to call. The CDR3 DNA reads as TGTGCCAGCAGCCCGGCCGACTACGAGCAGTACTTC. Protein product: CASSPADYEQYF.